This note documents a single T cell receptor beta chain sequence. Its antigen is not yet known. The CDR3 extends 3 residues past the end of the read, so its final part is completed from the germline J gene. The sample comes from a study of T cells in women clearing cervical HPV infection (dated by TCRdb to between 2018 and 2020). At the level of the whole study: Cases were approximately 25 women with histologically confirmed HPV16-related CIN3 or worse, including a couple of invasive cancers. The controls were over 20 women whose single incident HPV16 infection cleared within 12 months with no development of precancer or cancer. Blood from cases was collected at the visit at which the lesion was first identified, whereas blood from controls was collected once infection was no longer detected. Among cases, blood sampling occurred a median of roughly 150 days after lesion detection, with an interquartile range of roughly 85 to 210 days. Because only a few women had HLA typing data, the possibility that HLA type acted as a confounder could not be ruled out. The exploratory proof-of-principle case-control study was nested within the Guanacaste HPV Natural History Study in Costa Rica and compared TCR repertoires across cervical HPV16 outcomes. Cases and controls were matched on age within five years and on year of sample collection. A median age of about 30 years was observed in cases versus roughly 38 in controls, and no significant differences in baseline characteristics were found. The parent cohort enrolled roughly 10,000 women aged 18 or older in Guanacaste, Costa Rica, during about 1993 to 1995 and followed them for 6 to 7 years. Five blinded duplicates per group were added as quality controls, giving about 60 samples: some 50 participants and approximately ten replicates. Points the paper makes about the study in general: By combining richness with V gene abundances, random forest classifiers separated cases from controls with an estimated AUC of roughly 0.8. Because T-cell numbers per sample were unknown, differences in richness could reflect varying T-cell content rather than repertoire biology. Lower TRBV6-7 relative abundance was observed in cases than in controls (around 0.1% versus 0.15%; Bonferroni P = 0.0008). The cross-sectional design could not show whether the associations came before the infection or were a result of it, and neither effector/memory subsets nor HPV-specific T cells were isolated. Across sequencing depths, CIN3+ cases showed significantly higher TCR repertoire richness than controls, but evenness did not differ between the groups.

Every participant had a single incident cervical HPV16 infection, and women with prevalent HPV16 infections were excluded. Cervical HPV DNA was detected with MY09/MY11 PCR, and genotyping was done by dot-blot hybridization. Approximately 15 mL of heparinized blood was centrifuged, after which the buffy coat was aliquoted, frozen at -30 degrees C, and then stored at -80 degrees C. QIAGEN kits were used to extract genomic DNA from the buffy coat specimens. At the junction V is shortened by 1 base and J by 4 bases; bases outside the gene matches: 0. The CDR3 goes from the cysteine to the phenylalanine over 13 residues. The DNA covers only part of the CDR3, 30 bases in frame from base 1. CDR1 and CDR2 are read off the germline V gene (reference sequence) as GTSNPN and SVGIG. TCR beta CDR3 regions were amplified by multiplex PCR using the immunoSEQ assay from an average of around 1,200 ng genomic DNA per sample. To correct primer bias, the assay used a complete synthetic TCR repertoire to set an amplification baseline. The amplicons were sequenced on the Illumina platform. Per the original workflow: Sequences were error-corrected by clustering with frequency ratios and a modified nearest-neighbor algorithm and were then analyzed in the immunoSEQ Analyzer with IMGT gene definitions. TCR richness and evenness were averaged over 20 rarefaction repeats at each rarefaction depth, excluding samples with fewer sequences than the depth. Relative abundances of V, D and J genes were compared between groups using Wilcoxon rank sum tests, with FDR correction applied. Blinded duplicates gave an intraclass correlation of roughly 95% for TCR richness and an average of about 76% across around 66 gene segments. Sourced from immuneACCESS, this table was stored by TCRdb with only in-frame sequences that have V and J called. A share of the clones is absent; for the studies checked, an unresolved V gene accounts for under half, and the remainder has no known explanation. V and J calls and clone size are those listed in that table; D and trimming were worked out from the DNA. The table for this sample records nearly 20,000 clones. The top ten clonotypes cover 2.5% to 3.5% of the sample.

The receptor's source is a woman between 18 and 75 years old with a cervical HPV16 infection that either progressed to CIN3+ or cleared (not recorded which). Sequenced input: blood buffy coat. Recombination connected TRBV30 to TRBJ2-7; 11 bases in the junction line up with TRBD2. The CDR3 reads as follows: CAWSGLAGYEQYF. Incomplete CDR3 DNA: TGTGCCTGGAGTGGACTAGCGGGGTACGAG. Outside the CDR3, residues come from the reference TRBV30 and TRBJ2-7 proteins, so the full variable domain is: SQTIHQWPATLVQPVGSPLSLECTVEGTSNPNLYWYRQAAGRGLQLLFYSVGIGQISSEVPQNLSASRPQDRQFILSSKKLLLSDSGFYLCAWSGLAGYEQYFGPGTRLTVT.